The rows below give T cell receptor beta chains drawn from one sample of a study of shared clonotypes between healthy human individuals. Repertoires were generated with immunoSEQ multiplex PCR, while TCRdb's copy carries only in-frame clones and drops some. The data show roughly 600,000 clones, about 98% seen once. Sequenced sample: naive CD8+ T cells sorted from blood. Receptor source: a man aged 25 to 40 in good health. CDR3s include the opening cysteine and the closing phenylalanine or tryptophan. Each record gives: D gene, V gene, clone size, J gene, CDR3 protein, CDR3 DNA. The D gene is left open where the match is weak. Clone size is stated in some rows and not others, as once, few, many or a class when expanded.

TRBD1	TRBV29-1	once	TRBJ2-7	CSVVSGGYEQYF	TGCAGCGTTGTTTCAGGGGGCTACGAGCAGTACTTC
TRBD2	TRBV15	NA	TRBJ2-1	CATSNSRTSGITYNEQFF	TGTGCCACCAGCAACAGTAGGACTAGCGGGATTACCTACAATGAGCAGTTCTTC
NA	TRBV11-2	NA	TRBJ2-7	CASSPSQGGANSYEQYF	TGTGCCAGCAGCCCCTCTCAGGGGGGGGCCAACTCCTACGAGCAGTACTTC
TRBD2	TRBV7-6	NA	TRBJ2-2	CASSPSGRATGELFF	TGTGCCAGCAGCCCTAGCGGGAGGGCTACCGGGGAGCTGTTTTTT
NA	TRBV27	NA	TRBJ1-5	CASSLALGQPQHF	TGTGCCAGCAGTTTGGCCTTAGGACAGCCCCAGCATTTT
NA	TRBV12-5	NA	TRBJ1-2	CASGWHPGTGYTF	TGTGCTAGTGGTTGGCACCCAGGGACTGGCTACACCTTC
TRBD1	TRBV7-6	NA	TRBJ1-1	CASSTQGLDTEAFF	TGTGCCAGCAGCACACAGGGGTTGGACACTGAAGCTTTCTTT
TRBD1	TRBV5-8	NA	TRBJ2-5	CASSPGQGQETQYF	TGTGCCAGCAGCCCGGGACAGGGGCAAGAGACCCAGTACTTC
NA	TRBV10-2	NA	TRBJ2-7	CASSDAEQYF	TGCGCCAGCAGTGATGCCGAGCAGTACTTC
TRBD1	TRBV18	NA	TRBJ1-3	CASSPFTDRAGTTIYF	TGTGCCAGCTCACCATTTACGGACAGGGCTGGAACCACCATATATTTT
NA	TRBV5-1	NA	TRBJ1-4	CASSSTRVAEKLFF	TGCGCCAGCAGCTCGACACGGGTTGCGGAAAAACTGTTTTTT
TRBD2	TRBV9	once	TRBJ2-1	CASSATGTSGYGEQFF	TGTGCCAGCAGCGCAACCGGGACTAGCGGTTATGGTGAGCAGTTCTTC
NA	TRBV29-1	NA	TRBJ2-3	CSVVLALSTDTQYF	TGCAGCGTTGTACTAGCCCTAAGCACAGATACGCAGTATTTT
NA	TRBV4-1	NA	TRBJ2-7	CASSQARPGEQYF	TGCGCCAGCAGCCAAGCTAGACCTGGGGAGCAGTACTTC
NA	TRBV6-1	NA	TRBJ1-1	CASSVLGEAFF	TGTGCCAGCAGTGTCCTGGGGGAAGCTTTCTTT
TRBD1	TRBV5-5	NA	TRBJ2-1	CASSKGQGAYDEQFF	TGTGCCAGCAGCAAGGGACAGGGGGCCTACGATGAGCAGTTCTTC
NA	TRBV27	NA	TRBJ2-7	CASSLVGTAYEQYF	TGTGCCAGCAGTCTGGTCGGGACTGCCTACGAGCAGTACTTC
NA	TRBV5-1	NA	TRBJ2-5	CASSLRSAGQETQYF	TGCGCCAGCAGCTTGCGCTCTGCGGGCCAAGAGACCCAGTACTTC
TRBD2	TRBV9	once	TRBJ2-1	CASSAPSGASSYNEQFF	TGTGCCAGCAGCGCCCCTAGCGGGGCTAGCTCCTACAATGAGCAGTTCTTC
TRBD1	TRBV7-6	NA	TRBJ2-7	CASSVGQGQIYEQYF	TGTGCCAGCAGCGTCGGTCAGGGACAGATCTACGAGCAGTACTTC
NA	TRBV15	NA	TRBJ1-1	CATSRGVGTEAFF	TGTGCCACCAGCAGAGGGGTCGGAACTGAAGCTTTCTTT
NA	TRBV6-5	NA	TRBJ2-7	CASSSRDNYEQYF	TGTGCCAGCAGTTCCCGGGACAACTACGAGCAGTACTTC
NA	TRBV19	once	TRBJ2-1	CASRPRTSLNEQFF	TGTGCCAGTAGACCCCGGACTTCACTAAATGAGCAGTTCTTC
TRBD1	TRBV4-2	NA	TRBJ1-2	CASSHGGTARGNYGYTF	TGTGCCAGCAGCCACGGAGGGACAGCCCGAGGGAACTATGGCTACACCTTC
NA	TRBV4-3	NA	TRBJ2-2	CASSQESAGMGSGELFF	TGCGCCAGCAGCCAAGAATCGGCAGGGATGGGATCCGGGGAGCTGTTTTTT
TRBD2	TRBV19	NA	TRBJ2-1	CASSPGTRDYNEQFF	TGTGCCAGTAGTCCCGGGACTAGAGACTACAATGAGCAGTTCTTC